Shown below are 4 T cell receptor beta chains from a single sample sequenced in a study of technical replicates of blood from a handful of donors. Some clones are missing from TCRdb's copy, which holds only in-frame ones; the method was immunoSEQ multiplex PCR. The repertoire includes approximately 70,000 clones, just under 95% of them detected once, and approximately 0.4% sits in the top ten. Sequencing was carried out using T cells isolated from PBMCs. Receptor source: a human donor in good health.

The chain recombines TRBV4-1 with TRBJ1-4; 10 bases are a match to TRBD1. The junction had 4 bases not matched to a gene; V was cut back by 8 bases and J by 1 base. The CDR3 extends over 15 amino acids. Germline V gene lookup returns CDR1 MGHRA and CDR2 YSYEKL. The CDR3 loop reads CASQDRGVTNEKLFF. CDR3 coding DNA: TGCGCCAGCCAGGACAGGGGGGTAACTAATGAAAAACTGTTTTTT.

A single count supports this clone. The rearrangement links TRBV25-1 to TRBJ2-3, with a weak D call TRBD1 (5 bases). CDR1 and CDR2 (germline): MGHDK, SYGVNS. V lost 7 bases and J 6 bases, leaving 8 bases between the germline ends. The CDR3 extends over 11 amino acids. DNA for the CDR3: TGTGCCAGCAAGGGGCTTGATACGCAGTATTTT. Encoded protein: CASKGLDTQYF.

The rearrangement links TRBV5-4 to TRBJ1-2; D gene uncertain. CDR3 size: 14 residues. Germline V gives CDR1 SGHNT, CDR2 YYREEE (reference sequence). V was trimmed by 5 bases and J by 7 bases, leaving 18 bases between them. The CDR3 nucleotides read TGTGCCAGCAGACATCTTGTGGGAGCAATTGGCTACACCTTC. Amino acid sequence: CASRHLVGAIGYTF. Looking up the rest from reference TRBV5-4 and TRBJ1-2 gives the full variable domain: ETGVTQSPTHLIKTRGQQVTLRCSSQSGHNTVSWYQQALGQGPQFIFQYYREEENGRGNFPPRFSGLQFPNYSSELNVNALELDDSALYLCASRHLVGAIGYTFGSGTRLTVV.

This clone appeared once. V gene TRBV12-5 combines with J gene TRBJ2-1; TRBD2 agrees at 9 bases. The CDR3 runs to 16 residues. The V gene end was trimmed by 3 bases and the J gene end by 2 bases; junction bases not matched to a gene: 5. Germline CDR1 reads LGHNT; CDR2 reads FRNRAP. Here the CDR3 reads CASGLILAGAYNEQFF. CDR3 nucleotide sequence: TGTGCTAGTGGTTTAATTTTAGCGGGAGCCTACAATGAGCAGTTCTTC.